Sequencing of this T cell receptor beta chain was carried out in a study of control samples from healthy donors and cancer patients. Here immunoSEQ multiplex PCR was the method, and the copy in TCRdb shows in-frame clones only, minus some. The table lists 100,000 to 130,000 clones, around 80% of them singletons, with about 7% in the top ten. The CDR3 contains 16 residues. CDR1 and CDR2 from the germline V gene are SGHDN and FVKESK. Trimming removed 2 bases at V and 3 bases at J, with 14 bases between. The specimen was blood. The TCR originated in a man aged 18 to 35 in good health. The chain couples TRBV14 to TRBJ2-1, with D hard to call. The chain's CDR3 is CASSQSRSPFYNEQFF. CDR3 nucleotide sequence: TGTGCCAGCAGCCAATCAAGGAGTCCGTTCTACAATGAGCAGTTCTTC. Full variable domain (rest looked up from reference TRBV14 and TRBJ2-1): EAGVTQFPSHSVIEKGQTVTLRCDPISGHDNLYWYRRVMGKEIKFLLHFVKESKQDESGMPNNRFLAERTGGTYSTLKVQPAELEDSGVYFCASSQSRSPFYNEQFFGPGTRLTVL.